Sequencing of this T cell receptor (beta chain) was carried out in a study of blood T cells in healthy people across ages. Primers used in a second PCR of about 7 to 11 cycles were a sample-barcoded 5' primer and a J-beta primer mix. MiXCR, run by TCRdb on the 5' RACE reads, gives a single entry per CDR3 protein. The sample has just over 1 million distinct CDR3 sequences; more than 35% are singletons. V was cut by 4 bases and J by 5 bases, with 21 bases left in between. Germline lookup yields CDR1 DFQATT and CDR2 SNEGSKA (reference sequence). The CDR3 is 16 amino acids. Peripheral blood, around 10 milliliters per donor, was collected. Notes on the study in general: Estimates of diversity drawn from one million T cells were considered underestimates. TCR beta diversity was tightly associated with the proportion of naive T cells. Both naive CD4+ cell counts and diversity were greater in long-lived donors than in aged donors.

As for this clonotype: As yet, its antigen is unknown.

The receptor was isolated from an older woman in good health. The sample consisted of blood. The chain couples TRBV20-1 to TRBJ2-1; the D gene is possibly TRBD1 (6 bases). The CDR3 DNA is TGCAGTGCTAACTCCAACAGGGTAGGCCTCAACAATGAGCAGTTCTTC. This translates into CSANSNRVGLNNEQFF.